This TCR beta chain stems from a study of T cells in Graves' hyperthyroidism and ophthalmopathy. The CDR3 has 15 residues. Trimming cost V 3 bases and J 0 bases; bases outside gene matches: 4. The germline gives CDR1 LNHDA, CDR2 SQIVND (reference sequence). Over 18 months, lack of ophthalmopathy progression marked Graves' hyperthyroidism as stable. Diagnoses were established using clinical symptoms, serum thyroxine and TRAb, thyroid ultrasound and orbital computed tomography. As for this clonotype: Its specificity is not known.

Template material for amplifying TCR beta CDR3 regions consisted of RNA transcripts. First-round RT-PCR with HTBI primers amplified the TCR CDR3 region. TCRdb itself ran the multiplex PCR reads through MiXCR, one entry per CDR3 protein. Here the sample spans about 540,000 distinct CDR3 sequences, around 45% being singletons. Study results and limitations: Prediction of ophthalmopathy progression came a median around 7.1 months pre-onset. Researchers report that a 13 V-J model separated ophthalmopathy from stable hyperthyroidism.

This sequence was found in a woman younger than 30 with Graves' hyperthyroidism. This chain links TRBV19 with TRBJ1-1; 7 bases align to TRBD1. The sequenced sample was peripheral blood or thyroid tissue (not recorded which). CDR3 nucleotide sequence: TGTGCCAGTAGTATTTCGACAGGGATGAACACTGAAGCTTTCTTT. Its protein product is CASSISTGMNTEAFF.